These 6 T cell receptor beta chains came from one sample sequenced in a study of blood T cells in healthy people across ages (dated by TCRdb to 2015 to 2017). To prepare the library, 5' RACE was applied. The sequencer listed for this sample is Illumina HiSeq 2500. A second 7 to 11 cycle PCR used a sample-barcoded 5' primer and a J-beta primer mix. TCRdb reanalyzed the raw reads on its own, using fastp at Q25 for trimming and MiXCR for clone calling, and kept in-frame beta chains. Rows with a matching CDR3 protein are joined into one entry that keeps the most common DNA and genes. The sample contains hundreds of thousands of distinct CDR3 sequences, around 43% of them found a single time. Of the sample, around 21% is held by the ten largest clones. The specimen sequenced was blood. The origin of the receptors is a man in his sixties in good health.

This clonotype was observed a few times. V usage is TRBV18 and J usage is TRBJ2-7, with D hard to call. This CDR3 is built from 17 residues. The V end was cut by 3 bases, the J end by 2 bases, with 20 bases between. Germline V lookup: CDR1 KGHSH, CDR2 LQKENI. The CDR3 sequence: CASSPGLGPLGTYEQYF. The CDR3 DNA follows: TGTGCCAGCTCACCTGGGCTCGGACCTCTTGGAACCTACGAGCAGTACTTC.

This clonotype was seen a handful of times. The chain is built from TRBV3-1 and TRBJ2-7; no clear D. The CDR3 is 15 residues long. The germline V and J ends were trimmed by 0 bases and 1 base, with 10 bases remaining between them. In germline, CDR1 is LGHDT, CDR2 YNNKEL (reference sequence). In DNA, the CDR3 is TGTGCCAGCAGCCAAGATCTTCAGCAATCCTACGAGCAGTACTTC. Protein: CASSQDLQQSYEQYF.

This clonotype has more than one count but fewer than ten. The chain employs TRBV29-1 and TRBJ1-1; 9 positions agree with TRBD1. CDR3 length: 13 amino acids. From germline, CDR1 is SQVTM and CDR2 ANQGSEA. V gave up 2 bases and J gave up 7 bases; unmatched junction bases: 5. CDR3 bases: TGCAGCGTTGAACCGGGACAGGGTAGTGAAGCTTTCTTT. It yields the protein CSVEPGQGSEAFF.

On this clonotype: A read error may account for a junction end that differs from germline. The chain is built from TRBV20-1 and TRBJ2-1, with no clear D. This CDR3 contains 13 residues. In germline, CDR1 is DFQATT, CDR2 SNEGSKA (reference sequence). The CDR3 here is CSARVGNYNEQFF. The CDR3 region has the DNA TGCAGTGCGAGAGTCGGAAACTACAATGAGCAGTTCTTC.

The J gene is TRBJ1-2, the V gene TRBV18; 7 positions match TRBD1. V shed 6 bases and J 4 bases; nucleotides not matched to a gene: 8. Germline loops: CDR1 KGHSH, CDR2 LQKENI. There are 14 residues in the CDR3. As DNA, the CDR3 is TGTGCCAGCTCGCCGGGACAGAATTCCTATGGCTACACCTTC. Amino acids: CASSPGQNSYGYTF.

The gene calls are TRBV24-1 and TRBJ2-5; weak D call: TRBD1 (5 bases). The germline V and J ends were trimmed by 1 base and 1 base, with 12 bases remaining between them. The CDR3 length is 16 residues. CDR1 and CDR2 from the germline V gene are KGHDR and SFDVKD. The CDR3 loop reads CATSDLVGDSQETQYF. CDR3 DNA: TGTGCCACCAGTGATTTAGTCGGAGACAGCCAAGAGACCCAGTACTTC.